This record concerns one T cell receptor beta chain sequence. Germline-derived CDR1 and CDR2 are SQVTM and ANQGSEA. Trimming stripped 1 base from V and 1 base from J, with 10 bases between. The CDR3 sequence is 14 residues long. This record comes from a study of Ad26.COV2.S vaccination and SARS-CoV-2 variants. Clones were read by immunoSEQ multiplex PCR, and TCRdb kept only the in-frame ones, dropping some. The sample includes fewer than 800,000 clones, 89% of them seen just once. The treatment is: some 20 received Ad26.COV2.S at low or high dose, single or two shots; 5 received placebo; per-sample allocation not given. Sampling occurred on day 63 after the first vaccine or placebo injection.

J is TRBJ1-1 and V is TRBV29-1, with D perhaps matching TRBD1 (6 bases). The sequence was collected from a person between 18 and 60 years old who received the Ad26.COV2.S COVID-19 vaccine or a placebo. This material consisted of peripheral blood, taken in a trial of Ad26.COV2.S vaccine versus placebo. CDR3 sequence: CSVEGGRENTEAFF. The CDR3 DNA is TGCAGCGTTGAAGGGGGGCGCGAGAACACTGAAGCTTTCTTT.